Listed below are T cell receptor beta chains from one sample, sequenced in a study of T cells in Graves' hyperthyroidism and ophthalmopathy. MiXCR was run by TCRdb on the multiplex PCR reads, yielding one entry per CDR3 protein. The profile covers over 300,000 distinct CDR3 sequences, with approximately 14% appearing a single time and roughly 35% taken by the ten largest. The sequenced sample was blood. Every receptor here comes from a woman aged 40 to 55 with Graves' ophthalmopathy. Each CDR3 is given with its conserved first and last residue. The D gene is left open where the match is weak. Size values are once, few and many counts, or a class for expanded clones, and some rows have none.

>NA|TRBV6-2/TRBV6-3|NA|TRBJ2-1
CASSYSMRPQADTAEQFF
TGTGCCAGCAGTTACTCGATGAGGCCTCAAGCGGACACGGCTGAGCAGTTCTTC
>TRBD1|TRBV7-8|many|TRBJ2-3
CASSLGTGTGQYF
TGTGCCAGCAGCTTGGGGACCGGGACAGGCCAGTATTTT
>NA|TRBV12-3/TRBV12-4|many|TRBJ2-7
CASSLSYPEQYF
TGTGCCAGCAGTTTGAGCTACCCCGAGCAGTACTTC
>TRBD1|TRBV2|many|TRBJ2-4
CASSQTGGAAKNIQYF
TGTGCCAGCAGCCAAACAGGGGGCGCAGCCAAAAACATTCAGTACTTC
>NA|TRBV2|many|TRBJ2-7
CASLPPGLRRGEQYF
TGTGCCAGCCTCCCTCCGGGACTCCGGCGGGGAGAGCAGTACTTC
>NA|TRBV28|once|TRBJ1-2
CASSSLLAKALYGHTF
TGTGCCAGCAGTTCATTGCTGGCCAAGGCCCTCTATGGCCACACCTTC
>TRBD1|TRBV6-5|few|TRBJ1-2
CASSYTTGTGSSNYGYTF
TGTGCCAGCAGTTACACCACCGGGACAGGATCATCCAACTATGGCTACACCTTC
>TRBD1|TRBV11-3|NA|TRBJ2-5
CASSLDRGTGGLYF
TGTGCCAGCAGCTTAGATCGGGGGACAGGCGGGTTGTACTTC
>NA|TRBV20-1|NA|TRBJ2-5
CSARAMGSYQETQYF
TGCAGTGCTAGGGCAATGGGGTCGTACCAAGAGACCCAGTACTTC
>NA|TRBV7-2|many|TRBJ2-1
CASSSPFLGQFF
TGTGCCAGCAGCTCCCCATTCCTAGGGCAGTTCTTC
>NA|TRBV10-1|NA|TRBJ2-2
CASSESKGDTGELFF
TGCGCCAGCAGTGAGTCAAAAGGGGACACCGGGGAGCTGTTTTTT
>NA|TRBV12-3/TRBV12-4|many|TRBJ1-1
CASSFAEGGTEAFF
TGTGCCAGCAGTTTCGCGGAGGGAGGCACTGAAGCTTTCTTT
>NA|TRBV18|few|TRBJ1-4
CASQAPTNEKLFF
TGTGCCAGCCAGGCGCCAACTAATGAAAAACTGTTTTTT
>NA|TRBV7-9|few|TRBJ1-5
CASSLGVSGQPQHF
TGTGCCAGCAGCTTAGGAGTCTCGGGTCAGCCCCAGCATTTT
>TRBD1|TRBV29-1|many|TRBJ1-1
CSVKTRGLNTEAFF
TGCAGCGTTAAGACCAGGGGGTTGAACACTGAAGCTTTCTTT
>TRBD1|TRBV27|once|TRBJ2-7
CTSSGTVGYEQYF
TGTACCAGCAGTGGGACAGTGGGCTACGAGCAGTACTTC
>NA|TRBV6-1|many|TRBJ2-5
CASGLGPTQETQYF
TGTGCCAGTGGACTTGGACCGACTCAAGAGACCCAGTACTTC
>TRBD2|TRBV5-1|NA|TRBJ2-3
CASSLGGAHTDTQYF
TGCGCCAGCAGCCTCGGGGGGGCCCACACAGATACGCAGTATTTT
>NA|TRBV12-3/TRBV12-4|many|TRBJ1-2
CASSPSLGRNYGYTF
TGTGCCAGCAGTCCCTCCCTGGGCAGGAACTATGGCTACACCTTC
>TRBD2|TRBV24-1|many|TRBJ2-3
CATSENKRGGLEDTQYF
TGTGCCACCAGTGAAAACAAGCGGGGAGGCTTAGAGGATACGCAGTATTTT
>TRBD1|TRBV20-1|NA|TRBJ1-6
CSARFSGQGLNSPLHF
TGCAGTGCTAGATTTTCGGGACAGGGGTTAAATTCACCCCTCCACTTT
>TRBD2|TRBV12-3/TRBV12-4|many|TRBJ2-2
CASSFRGGVGWELFF
TGTGCCAGCAGTTTTCGGGGGGGCGTAGGCTGGGAGCTGTTTTTT
>NA|TRBV10-2|many|TRBJ1-2
CASLPGPPNYGYTF
TGCGCCAGCCTTCCGGGACCGCCGAACTATGGCTACACCTTC
>TRBD2|TRBV12-3/TRBV12-4|many|TRBJ2-3
CASSLARLAGGGTDTQYF
TGTGCCAGCAGTTTAGCGCGACTAGCGGGGGGGGGTACAGATACGCAGTATTTT
>NA|TRBV14|many|TRBJ1-5
CASSHEGRMRGQPQHF
TGTGCCAGCAGCCACGAGGGCCGGATGAGGGGTCAGCCCCAGCATTTT
>NA|TRBV7-9|many|TRBJ2-1
CASSLEGPYNEQFF
TGTGCCAGCAGCTTAGAGGGGCCCTACAATGAGCAGTTCTTC
>TRBD1|TRBV10-3|many|TRBJ1-3
CAISKGTEIVGNTIYF
TGTGCCATCAGTAAAGGGACAGAAATAGTCGGAAACACCATATATTTT
>TRBD1|TRBV10-3|NA|TRBJ1-3
CAISGGQGSVGNTIYF
TGTGCCATCAGTGGGGGACAGGGATCGGTTGGAAACACCATATATTTT
>NA|TRBV24-1|NA|TRBJ1-2
CATSSKDYGYTF
TGTGCCACCAGTAGTAAGGACTATGGCTACACCTTC
>NA|TRBV19|NA|TRBJ1-2
CASSIDEGGGYTF
TGTGCCAGTAGTATAGATGAGGGTGGTGGCTACACCTTC
>TRBD2|TRBV6-5|NA|TRBJ2-1
CASSYASGGRHEQFF
TGTGCCAGCAGTTACGCTAGCGGGGGGAGACATGAGCAGTTCTTC
>TRBD1|TRBV18|few|TRBJ2-7
CASSPTGGAGEQYF
TGTGCCAGCTCGCCAACAGGGGGCGCGGGCGAGCAGTACTTC
>NA|TRBV6-1|many|TRBJ2-2
CASRRTPNTRELFF
TGTGCCAGCAGACGGACACCAAACACCAGGGAGCTGTTTTTT
>NA|TRBV29-1|NA|TRBJ1-3
CSVEDSQGTKSGNTIYF
TGCAGCGTTGAAGACTCCCAAGGGACCAAATCTGGAAACACCATATATTTT
>NA|TRBV9|few|TRBJ2-2
CASSGDTGELFF
TGTGCCAGCAGCGGAGACACCGGGGAGCTGTTTTTT
>TRBD1|TRBV5-5|many|TRBJ1-4
CASSVQTGDNEKLFF
TGTGCCAGCAGCGTACAAACAGGGGATAATGAAAAACTGTTTTTT
>TRBD1|TRBV29-1|few|TRBJ1-2
CSVEESDRGGGYTF
TGCAGCGTTGAAGAGTCTGACAGGGGGGGGGGCTACACCTTC
>NA|TRBV4-1|NA|TRBJ1-2
CASSQGEGLSVYGYTF
TGCGCCAGCAGCCAAGGCGAGGGACTGAGTGTCTATGGCTACACCTTC
>NA|TRBV6-1|many|TRBJ2-1
CASSEWEIEQFF
TGTGCCAGCAGTGAATGGGAGATTGAGCAGTTCTTC
>NA|TRBV2|many|TRBJ1-4
CASSVEQAATNEKLFF
TGTGCCAGCAGTGTAGAGCAGGCCGCAACTAATGAAAAACTGTTTTTT
>NA|TRBV6-1|many|TRBJ2-7
CASSDGVSYEQYF
TGTGCCAGCAGTGATGGGGTTTCCTACGAGCAGTACTTC
>TRBD2|TRBV28|NA|TRBJ2-3
CASTLAGGITDTQYF
TGTGCCAGCACTCTTGCGGGAGGGATCACAGATACGCAGTATTTT
>NA|TRBV5-6|many|TRBJ1-1
CASSSTGDNAPEAFF
TGTGCCAGCAGCTCCACCGGGGACAACGCCCCTGAAGCTTTCTTT
>NA|TRBV12-3/TRBV12-4|NA|TRBJ1-1
CASTLHNIEAFF
TGTGCCAGCACCCTCCACAACATTGAAGCTTTCTTT
>NA|TRBV7-2|few|TRBJ1-3
CASSLRTTGVGNTIYF
TGTGCCAGCAGCTTACGGACTACGGGGGTTGGAAACACCATATATTTT
>NA|TRBV25-1|few|TRBJ1-2
CASSATGIRGYTF
TGTGCCAGCAGCGCGACGGGGATCCGGGGCTACACCTTC
>TRBD1|TRBV28|many|TRBJ2-3
CASNLQGSDTQYF
TGTGCCAGCAATCTACAGGGGTCAGATACGCAGTATTTT
>NA|TRBV7-2|NA|TRBJ1-4
CASSLDRGRREKLFF
TGTGCCAGCAGCTTAGATCGAGGGAGGCGCGAAAAACTGTTTTTT
>NA|TRBV29-1|many|TRBJ2-3
CSVPAGFRTDTQYF
TGCAGCGTTCCAGCAGGGTTTCGCACAGATACGCAGTATTTT
>NA|TRBV6-2/TRBV6-3|many|TRBJ2-7
CASSRNRAREQYF
TGTGCCAGCAGTAGAAACAGGGCTCGAGAGCAGTACTTC
>NA|TRBV7-9|NA|TRBJ2-7
CASSLPGGTVAYEQYF
TGTGCCAGCAGCTTACCAGGCGGGACAGTGGCCTACGAGCAGTACTTC
>TRBD2|TRBV14|few|TRBJ2-7
CASSQAKRGSGGSLYEQYF
TGTGCCAGCAGCCAAGCCAAAAGGGGGTCGGGGGGGAGCCTCTACGAGCAGTACTTC
>NA|TRBV20-1|many|TRBJ2-5
CSALGHLQETQYF
TGCAGTGCCCTCGGACATCTCCAAGAGACCCAGTACTTC